The T cell receptor (beta chain) under discussion was sequenced for a study of vaccination effects on CD4 cells after COVID-19. Ahead of sequencing, the ViraFEST assay grew antigen-specific CD4+ T cells using viral peptide pools. Culture lasted 10 days before CD4+ T cell isolation. Vaccinated participants had no history of SARS-CoV-2 infection and tested negative for nucleocapsid antibodies. Trimming took off 2 bases at V and 7 bases at J, with 14 bases between the two ends. This CDR3 spans 14 amino acids. The V gene's germline CDR1 is SNHLY and CDR2 FYNNEI. Concerning this clone itself: Its antigen is as yet unknown.

Produced via immunoSEQ multiplex PCR; TCRdb's table is partial and in-frame only. The sample has 25,000 to 30,000 clones, approximately 72% seen once; the top ten hold about 32%. The source is a human donor who received a COVID-19 vaccine. This material consisted of CD4+ T cells from PBMCs cultured with SARS-CoV-2 spike peptides, taken before COVID-19 vaccination. J is TRBJ2-5 and V is TRBV2; D could derive from TRBD1 or TRBD2 (5 bases each). Here the CDR3 DNA reads TGTGCCAGCAGTGAACAAGCGCTGGGGGTGACCCAGTACTTC. This encodes CASSEQALGVTQYF.